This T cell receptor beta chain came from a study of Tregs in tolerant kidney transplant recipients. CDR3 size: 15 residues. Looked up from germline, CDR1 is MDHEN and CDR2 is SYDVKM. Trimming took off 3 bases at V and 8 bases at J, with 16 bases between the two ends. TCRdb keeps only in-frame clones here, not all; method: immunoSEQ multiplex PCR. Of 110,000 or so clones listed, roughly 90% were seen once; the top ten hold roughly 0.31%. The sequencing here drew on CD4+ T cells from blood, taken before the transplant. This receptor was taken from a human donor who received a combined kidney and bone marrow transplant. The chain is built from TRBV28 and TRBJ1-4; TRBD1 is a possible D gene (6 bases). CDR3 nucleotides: TGTGCCAGCAGTTTCGTAACAGGGAGTAGAGAAAAACTGTTTTTT. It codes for CASSFVTGSREKLFF. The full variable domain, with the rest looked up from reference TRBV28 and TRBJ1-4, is DVKVTQSSRYLVKRTGEKVFLECVQDMDHENMFWYRQDPGLGLRLIYFSYDVKMKEKGDIPEGYSVSREKKERFSLILESASTNQTSMYLCASSFVTGSREKLFFGSGTQLSVL.